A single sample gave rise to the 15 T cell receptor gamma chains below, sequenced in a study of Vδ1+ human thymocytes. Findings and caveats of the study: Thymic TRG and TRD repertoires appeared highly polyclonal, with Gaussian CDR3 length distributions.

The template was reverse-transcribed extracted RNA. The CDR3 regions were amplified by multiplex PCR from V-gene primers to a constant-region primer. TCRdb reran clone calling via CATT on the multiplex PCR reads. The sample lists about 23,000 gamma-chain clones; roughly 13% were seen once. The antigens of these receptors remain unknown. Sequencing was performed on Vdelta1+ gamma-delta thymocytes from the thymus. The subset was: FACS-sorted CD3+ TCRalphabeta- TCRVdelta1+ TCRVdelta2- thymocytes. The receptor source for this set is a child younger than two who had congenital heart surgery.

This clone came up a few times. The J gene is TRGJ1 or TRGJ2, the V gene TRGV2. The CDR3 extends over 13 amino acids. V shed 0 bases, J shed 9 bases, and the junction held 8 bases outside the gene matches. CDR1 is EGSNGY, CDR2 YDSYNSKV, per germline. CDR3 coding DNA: TGTGCCACCTGGGACGGGCCCGGGGGTAAGAAACTCTTT. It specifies CATWDGPGGKKLF.

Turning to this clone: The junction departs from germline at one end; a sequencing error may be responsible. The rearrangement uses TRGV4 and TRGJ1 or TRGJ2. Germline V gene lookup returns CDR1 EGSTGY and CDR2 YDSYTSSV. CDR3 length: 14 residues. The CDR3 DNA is TGTGCCACCTGGAATGGGCATCTTGGGTATAAGAAACTCTTT. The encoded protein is CATWNGHLGYKKLF.

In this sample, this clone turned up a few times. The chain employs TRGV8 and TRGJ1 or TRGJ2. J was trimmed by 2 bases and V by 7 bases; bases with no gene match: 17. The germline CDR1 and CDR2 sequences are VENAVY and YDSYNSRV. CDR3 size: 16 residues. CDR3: CATCIPQRGYYYKKLF. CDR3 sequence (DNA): TGTGCCACCTGCATTCCCCAACGAGGCTATTATTATAAGAAACTCTTT.

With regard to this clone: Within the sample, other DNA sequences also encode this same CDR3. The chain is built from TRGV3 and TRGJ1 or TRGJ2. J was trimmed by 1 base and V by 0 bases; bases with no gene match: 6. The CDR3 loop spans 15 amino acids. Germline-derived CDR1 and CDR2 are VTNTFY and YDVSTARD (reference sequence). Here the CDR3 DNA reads TGTGCCACCTGGGACAGGCCGCCCAATTATTATAAGAAACTCTTT. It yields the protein CATWDRPPNYYKKLF.

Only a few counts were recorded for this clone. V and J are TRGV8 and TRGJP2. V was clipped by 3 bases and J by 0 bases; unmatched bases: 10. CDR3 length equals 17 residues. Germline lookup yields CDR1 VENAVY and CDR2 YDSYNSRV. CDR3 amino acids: CATWDSAPDSSDWIKTF. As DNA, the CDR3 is TGTGCCACCTGGGATTCGGCTCCTGATAGTAGTGATTGGATCAAGACGTTT.

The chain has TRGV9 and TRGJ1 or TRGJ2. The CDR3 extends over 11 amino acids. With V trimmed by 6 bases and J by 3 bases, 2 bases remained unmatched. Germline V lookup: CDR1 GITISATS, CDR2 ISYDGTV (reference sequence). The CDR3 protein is CALWLYYKKLF. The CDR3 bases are TGTGCCTTGTGGCTTTATTATAAGAAACTCTTT.

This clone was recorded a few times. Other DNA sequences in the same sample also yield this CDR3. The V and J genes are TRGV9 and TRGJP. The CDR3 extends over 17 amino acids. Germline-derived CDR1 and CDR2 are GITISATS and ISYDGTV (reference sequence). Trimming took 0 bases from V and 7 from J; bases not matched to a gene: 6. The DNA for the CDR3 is TGTGCCTTGTGGGAGGTGCGGCGGGAGTTGGGCAAAAAAATCAAGGTATTT. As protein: CALWEVRRELGKKIKVF.

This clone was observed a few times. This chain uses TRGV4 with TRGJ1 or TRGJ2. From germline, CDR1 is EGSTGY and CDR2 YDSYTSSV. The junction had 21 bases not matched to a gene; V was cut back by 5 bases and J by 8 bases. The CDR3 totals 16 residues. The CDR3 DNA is TGTGCCACCTGGGGTCCCTGGCCGTCGAAACGCCATAAGAAACTCTTT. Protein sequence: CATWGPWPSKRHKKLF.

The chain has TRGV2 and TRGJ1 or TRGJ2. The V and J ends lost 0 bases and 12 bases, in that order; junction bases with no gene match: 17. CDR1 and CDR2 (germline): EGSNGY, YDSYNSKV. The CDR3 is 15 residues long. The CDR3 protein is CATWDGPVFSGRKLF. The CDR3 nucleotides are TGTGCCACCTGGGACGGGCCGGTTTTCTCCGGTAGGAAACTCTTT.

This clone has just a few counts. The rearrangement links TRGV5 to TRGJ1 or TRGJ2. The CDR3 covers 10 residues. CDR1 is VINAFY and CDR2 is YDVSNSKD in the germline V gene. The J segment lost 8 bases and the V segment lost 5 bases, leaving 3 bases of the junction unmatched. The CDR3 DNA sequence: TGTGCCACCTGGGTAAATAAGAAACTCTTT. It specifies CATWVNKKLF.

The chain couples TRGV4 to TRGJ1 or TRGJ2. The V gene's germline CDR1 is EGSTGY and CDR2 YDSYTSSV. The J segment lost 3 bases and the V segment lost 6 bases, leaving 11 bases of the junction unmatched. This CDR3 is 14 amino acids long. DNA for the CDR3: TGTGCCACCTGGAATGAAAGGTTTTATTATAAGAAACTCTTT. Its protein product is CATWNERFYYKKLF.

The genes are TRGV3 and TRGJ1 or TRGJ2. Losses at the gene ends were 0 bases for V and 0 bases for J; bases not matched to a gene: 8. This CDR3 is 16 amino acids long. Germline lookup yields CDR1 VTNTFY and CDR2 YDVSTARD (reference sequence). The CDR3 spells CATWDRRPKNYYKKLF. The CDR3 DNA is TGTGCCACCTGGGACAGGCGACCAAAGAATTATTATAAGAAACTCTTT.

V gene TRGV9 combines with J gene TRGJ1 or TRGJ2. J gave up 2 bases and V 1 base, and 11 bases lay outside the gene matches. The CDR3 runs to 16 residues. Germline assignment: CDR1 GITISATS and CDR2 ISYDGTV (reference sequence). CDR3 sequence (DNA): TGTGCCTTGTGGGAGGTAAACTCTAGATATTATTATAAGAAACTCTTT. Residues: CALWEVNSRYYYKKLF.

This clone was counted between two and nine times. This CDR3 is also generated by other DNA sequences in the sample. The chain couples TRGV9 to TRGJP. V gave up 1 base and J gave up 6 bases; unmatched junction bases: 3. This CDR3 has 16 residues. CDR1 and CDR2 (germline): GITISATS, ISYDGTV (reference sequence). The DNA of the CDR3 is TGTGCCTTGTGGGAGGTAAGAGAGTTGGGCAAAAAAATCAAGGTATTT. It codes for CALWEVRELGKKIKVF.

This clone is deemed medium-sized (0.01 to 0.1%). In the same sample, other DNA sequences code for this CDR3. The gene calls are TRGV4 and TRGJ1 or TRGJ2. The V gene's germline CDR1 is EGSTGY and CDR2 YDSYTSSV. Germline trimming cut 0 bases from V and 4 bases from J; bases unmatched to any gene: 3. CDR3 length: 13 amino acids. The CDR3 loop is CATWDGPYYKKLF. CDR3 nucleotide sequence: TGTGCCACCTGGGATGGGCCCTATTATAAGAAACTCTTT.